These 32 T cell receptor beta chains share one sample of origin, sequenced in a study of early T cells in non-severe SARS-CoV-2 infection. TCRdb reprocessed the 5' RACE reads via MiXCR and lists one record per CDR3 protein. The data show about 67,000 distinct CDR3 sequences, approximately 10% seen once. Sequenced material: whole blood. These receptors all come from an adult who was a healthcare worker with PCR-confirmed SARS-CoV-2 infection or an uninfected control (not recorded which).

The chain is built from TRBV7-9 and TRBJ2-7; 9 bases are shared with TRBD1. Trimming took 0 bases from V and 3 from J; bases not matched to a gene: 0. The CDR3 has 14 residues. Germline lookup yields CDR1 SEHNR and CDR2 FQNEAQ (reference sequence). The CDR3 here is CASSLAGQGYEQYF. The DNA for the CDR3 is TGTGCCAGCAGCTTAGCGGGACAGGGCTACGAGCAGTACTTC.

This clonotype appeared many times. The chain has TRBV10-3 and TRBJ2-3; the D is unclear. Germline V gene data show CDR1 as ENHRY and CDR2 as SYGVKD. This CDR3 comprises 15 residues. Trimming cost V 6 bases and J 0 bases, with 13 bases left between them. In DNA form, the CDR3 reads TGTGCCATCAGAGACTCGGGTAGGAGCACAGATACGCAGTATTTT. Translating gives CAIRDSGRSTDTQYF.

This clonotype was seen a handful of times. This chain uses TRBV7-9 with TRBJ1-3, with D possibly matching TRBD1 (5 bases). The CDR3 runs to 13 residues. V gave up 6 bases and J gave up 6 bases, with 12 bases separating them. Germline V lookup: CDR1 SEHNR, CDR2 FQNEAQ (reference sequence). CDR3 region: CASRGTAENTIYF. The DNA for the CDR3 is TGTGCCAGCAGGGGGACCGCAGAAAACACCATATATTTT.

The table lists this clonotype with many counts. The gene calls are TRBV23-1 and TRBJ2-3; 8 bases are a match to TRBD1. TRBV23-1 counts as an open reading frame of uncertain function. With 4 bases clipped from V and 1 base from J, the junction kept 7 bases outside the gene matches. The CDR3 loop spans 16 amino acids. CDR3 region: CASSPQATGGTDTQYF. CDR3 nucleotide sequence: TGCGCCAGCAGTCCCCAGGCGACAGGGGGCACAGATACGCAGTATTTT.

The chain is built from TRBV7-9 and TRBJ2-1; 9 bases agree with TRBD1. Germline-derived CDR1 and CDR2 are SEHNR and FQNEAQ (reference sequence). The CDR3 is made up of 15 amino acids. Trimming took 1 base from V and 5 from J; bases not matched to a gene: 3. This chain's CDR3 is CASSLGQGEDNEQFF. CDR3 DNA: TGTGCCAGCAGCTTAGGACAGGGGGAGGACAATGAGCAGTTCTTC.

This clonotype was seen repeatedly, ten times or more. The chain carries TRBV5-1 and TRBJ2-7, with 7 bases that match TRBD1. Germline V gene data show CDR1 as SGHRS and CDR2 as YFSETQ. V lost 2 bases to trimming and J lost 0 bases; unmatched junction nucleotides: 5. This CDR3 has 15 residues. CDR3 sequence reads: CASSLRGTASYEQYF. As DNA, the CDR3 is TGCGCCAGCAGCTTACGAGGGACAGCCTCCTACGAGCAGTACTTC.

The rearrangement joins TRBV6-2 or TRBV6-3 to TRBJ2-7; 15 nucleotides match TRBD2. This CDR3 comprises 13 residues. CDR1 is MNHEY, CDR2 SVGEGT, per germline. V lost 4 bases and J lost 12; bases outside the gene matches: 4. CDR3 coding DNA: TGTGCCAGCAGTTCGGGACTAGCGGGAGGAGGGTACTTC. Translated, it gives CASSSGLAGGGYF.

This clonotype was counted at least ten times. The chain is built from TRBV18 and TRBJ1-3; no reliable D call. The germline V and J ends were trimmed by 6 bases and 3 bases, with 15 bases remaining between them. Germline V gene sequence: CDR1 KGHSH, CDR2 LQKENI. This CDR3 has 15 residues. The CDR3 DNA reads TGTGCCAGCTCTCTGACGCCTCTTGATGGAAACACCATATATTTT. Amino acids: CASSLTPLDGNTIYF.

This clonotype was seen repeatedly, ten times or more. V usage is TRBV5-1 and J usage is TRBJ1-1; TRBD1 might be the D (6 bases). This CDR3 is built from 11 residues. Germline V gives CDR1 SGHRS, CDR2 YFSETQ. Deletions cut 3 bases from V and 7 bases from J, with 7 bases between. CDR3 residues: CASSSRGEAFF. CDR3 DNA sequence: TGCGCCAGCAGCTCCAGGGGTGAAGCTTTCTTT.

There are many counts of this clonotype. This chain uses TRBV18 with TRBJ1-4; tentatively, D is TRBD1 (6 bases). The CDR3 is made up of 15 amino acids. V lost 3 bases, J lost 4 bases, and 12 bases lay in between. The germline gives CDR1 KGHSH, CDR2 LQKENI. The CDR3, as DNA: TGTGCCAGCTCACCTCAGGACAGAGTTAATGAAAAACTGTTTTTT. It yields the protein CASSPQDRVNEKLFF.

At least ten counts were recorded for this clonotype. The rearrangement joins TRBV2 to TRBJ2-1; weak D call: TRBD2 (5 bases). With 7 bases removed from V and 9 bases from J, the gap between germline ends came to 19 bases. This CDR3 is 14 amino acids long. From germline, CDR1 is SNHLY and CDR2 FYNNEI. CDR3 sequence: CASMAWEREGEQFF. In DNA form, the CDR3 reads TGTGCCAGCATGGCGTGGGAGAGAGAAGGTGAGCAGTTCTTC.

This clonotype was counted only a few times. The gene calls are TRBV13 and TRBJ2-7; D possibly corresponds to TRBD1 (5 bases). Germline CDR1 PRHDT, CDR2 FYEKMQ (reference sequence). This CDR3 has 12 residues. V lost 4 bases and J lost 6, with 10 bases in between. CDR3 coding DNA: TGTGCCAGCAGCTGGGAAGGGGCCGAGCAGTACTTC. Translation: CASSWEGAEQYF.

The sample holds a few counts of this clonotype. This chain connects TRBV2 to TRBJ1-5; 8 bases map to TRBD1. The CDR3 spans 17 residues. Germline CDR1 SNHLY, CDR2 FYNNEI. V was pared by 7 bases and J by 0 bases, with 11 bases of the junction left unmatched. The CDR3 spells CASKFRGTGLSNQPQHF. CDR3 DNA: TGTGCCAGCAAGTTCCGTGGGACAGGCCTTAGCAATCAGCCCCAGCATTTT.

Regarding this clonotype: One base away lies a much larger clone, so this may be a sequencing read error. The chain is built from TRBV2 and TRBJ1-1; TRBD1 is a possible D gene (5 bases). Germline V gives CDR1 SNHLY, CDR2 FYNNEI. With 6 bases removed from V and 10 bases from J, the gap between germline ends came to 18 bases. The CDR3 length is 13 residues. The CDR3 here is CASREEGSGTAFF. The CDR3 DNA reads as TGTGCCAGCAGAGAGGAGGGAAGCGGGACAGCTTTCTTT. The variable domain in full, completed from reference TRBV2 and TRBJ1-1, reads EPEVTQTPSHQVTQMGQEVILRCVPISNHLYFYWYRQILGQKVEFLVSFYNNEISEKSEIFDDQFSVERPDGSNFTLKIRSTKLEDSAMYFCASREEGSGTAFFGQGTRLTVV.

This clonotype was counted a few times. This chain uses TRBV6-2 or TRBV6-3 with TRBJ2-7; 8 bases line up with TRBD1. The junction had 7 bases not matched to a gene; V was cut back by 6 bases and J by 0 bases. Germline V gives CDR1 MNHEY, CDR2 SVGEGT. CDR3 length: 15 amino acids. The CDR3 loop is CASRPRTGSSYEQYF. CDR3 coding DNA: TGTGCCAGCAGACCAAGGACAGGGAGCTCCTACGAGCAGTACTTC.

This clonotype has more than one count but fewer than ten. J is TRBJ1-5 and V is TRBV4-1, with TRBD1 matching 7 bases. V was clipped by 4 bases and J by 0 bases; unmatched bases: 9. The germline gives CDR1 MGHRA, CDR2 YSYEKL. This CDR3 has 17 residues. CDR3 in amino acids: CASSPTPTGDSNQPQHF. Written as DNA, the CDR3 is TGCGCCAGCAGCCCAACCCCCACAGGGGATAGCAATCAGCCCCAGCATTTT.

Ten or more counts support this clonotype. The CDR3 loop is CASSLPGSDTQYF. The CDR3 DNA sequence: TGTGCCAGCAGCTTGCCAGGGTCAGATACGCAGTATTTT. The V gene is TRBV5-4, the J gene TRBJ2-3; possible D gene TRBD1, 5 bases. Trimming removed 1 base at V and 4 bases at J, with 7 bases between. Germline lookup yields CDR1 SGHNT and CDR2 YYREEE (reference sequence). The CDR3 contains 13 residues. Supplemented by reference TRBV5-4 and TRBJ2-3, the full variable domain reads ETGVTQSPTHLIKTRGQQVTLRCSSQSGHNTVSWYQQALGQGPQFIFQYYREEENGRGNFPPRFSGLQFPNYSSELNVNALELDDSALYLCASSLPGSDTQYFGPGTRLTVL.

This clonotype was seen ten or more times. The chain recombines TRBV6-6 with TRBJ1-5; the D is unclear. The CDR3 totals 16 residues. Trimming removed 8 bases at V and 0 bases at J, with 17 bases between. Germline V gene lookup returns CDR1 MNHNY and CDR2 SVGAGI (reference sequence). CDR3 region: CASSEKPVSSNQPQHF. The CDR3, as DNA: TGTGCCAGCTCCGAGAAGCCGGTTTCTAGCAATCAGCCCCAGCATTTT.

The genes are TRBV24-1 and TRBJ2-3; 7 bases map to TRBD2. Losses at the gene ends were 3 bases for V and 3 bases for J; bases not matched to a gene: 8. CDR1 and CDR2 (germline): KGHDR, SFDVKD. This CDR3 comprises 16 residues. The CDR3, as DNA: TGTGCCACCAGTGATGAGGGAGCGGGGAAGACAGATACGCAGTATTTT. This codes for CATSDEGAGKTDTQYF.

This clonotype was observed many times. The chain carries TRBV11-2 and TRBJ2-2; D not certain. The germline V and J ends were trimmed by 3 bases and 2 bases, with 13 bases remaining between them. Germline V lookup: CDR1 SGHAT, CDR2 FQNNGV. The CDR3 is made up of 16 amino acids. The CDR3 nucleotides are TGTGCCAGCAGCTTTGTATTGGGCTCCAACACCGGGGAGCTGTTTTTT. Its translation is CASSFVLGSNTGELFF.

This clonotype has a count of ten or more. The chain uses TRBV7-2 and TRBJ1-2; maybe TRBD1 (5 bases). The germline V gene has CDR1 SGHTA and CDR2 FQGNSA. The CDR3 contains 13 residues. V lost 6 bases and J lost 4, with 12 bases in between. CDR3 sequence reads: CASSPGFPYGYTF. CDR3 nucleotide sequence: TGTGCCAGCAGTCCAGGGTTTCCCTATGGCTACACCTTC.

This clonotype appeared many times. The chain has TRBV4-1 and TRBJ1-1; TRBD1 agrees at 8 bases. The CDR3 is made up of 15 amino acids. The germline V gene has CDR1 MGHRA and CDR2 YSYEKL. V gave up 4 bases and J gave up 6 bases; unmatched junction bases: 10. CDR3 amino acids: CASSLRQGPTAEAFF. CDR3 nucleotides: TGCGCCAGCAGCCTAAGACAGGGGCCAACGGCTGAAGCTTTCTTT.

The chain uses TRBV9 and TRBJ2-1; 8 bases agree with TRBD2. The CDR3 runs 16 residues. Trimming at V came to 4 bases and at J to 8 bases, leaving 14 bases not matched to a gene. Germline lookup yields CDR1 SGDLS and CDR2 YYNGEE. The CDR3 region has the DNA TGTGCCAGCAGCCCTCCATGGAGCGGGAGAGGCCATGAGCAGTTCTTC. It translates to CASSPPWSGRGHEQFF.

The chain carries TRBV5-1 and TRBJ2-4, with D tentatively TRBD2 (5 bases). The V gene lost 0 bases and the J gene lost 8 bases, with 12 bases spanning the gap. Germline V gene sequence: CDR1 SGHRS, CDR2 YFSETQ. The CDR3 loop spans 14 amino acids. CDR3 sequence reads: CASSLGQVEDIQYF. In DNA, the CDR3 is TGCGCCAGCAGCTTGGGGCAGGTGGAGGACATTCAGTACTTC.

A remark on this clonotype: A clone one base away is much larger, so this may be a read error. V is TRBV6-1 and J is TRBJ1-2; D gene unclear. CDR3 length: 12 amino acids. CDR1 MNHNS and CDR2 SASEGT come from the germline V gene. CDR3 sequence: CATTFVNYGYAF. Here the CDR3 DNA reads TGTGCCACCACCTTCGTTAACTATGGCTACGCCTTC.

About this clonotype itself: Without the conserved terminal phenylalanine or tryptophan, this CDR3 likely stems from a read error. The chain links TRBV7-3 to TRBJ2-2; 8 bases map to TRBD1. This CDR3 is built from 13 residues. The V gene's germline CDR1 is SGHTA and CDR2 FQGTGA. The junction had 1 base not matched to a gene; V was cut back by 4 bases and J by 6 bases. CDR3 coding DNA: TGTGCCAGCAGCTCGGACAGGGCCGGGGAGCTGTTTCTT. Translated, it gives CASSSDRAGELFL.

The V and J genes are TRBV12-3 or TRBV12-4 and TRBJ2-5; TRBD2 aligns across 9 bases. This CDR3 has 15 residues. Trimming took 5 bases from V and 5 from J; bases not matched to a gene: 9. CDR3 in amino acids: CASSPKGLAIETQYF. CDR3 sequence (DNA): TGTGCCAGCAGTCCGAAGGGACTAGCTATCGAGACCCAGTACTTC.

This clonotype has at least ten counts. The chain couples TRBV3-1 to TRBJ1-3; no firm D call. Germline CDR1 is LGHDT and CDR2 is YNNKEL (reference sequence). Trimming took 4 bases from V and 4 from J, leaving 5 bases between them. There are 12 residues in the CDR3. The CDR3 loop is CASSLQGNTIYF. The CDR3 DNA reads as TGTGCCAGCAGCCTACAAGGAAACACCATATATTTT.

This clonotype has a count of ten or more. The chain is built from TRBV29-1 and TRBJ1-1, with no clear D. In germline, CDR1 is SQVTM, CDR2 ANQGSEA. The CDR3 runs 10 residues. Trimming took off 6 bases at V and 5 bases at J, with 7 bases between the two ends. DNA for the CDR3: TGCAGCGTCTGGGATACTGAAGCTTTCTTT. Residues: CSVWDTEAFF.

This clonotype has a handful of counts. The rearrangement uses TRBV29-1 and TRBJ1-2; 10 bases agree with TRBD1. Trimming cost V 3 bases and J 7 bases; bases outside gene matches: 11. Germline assignment: CDR1 SQVTM and CDR2 ANQGSEA. The CDR3 sequence is 15 residues long. The CDR3 spells CSVETPGTGATGYTF. The CDR3 DNA is TGCAGCGTTGAGACCCCGGGGACAGGGGCCACTGGCTACACCTTC.

This chain uses TRBV4-1 with TRBJ2-3, with TRBD1 identical over 9 bases. With V trimmed by 8 bases and J by 2 bases, 8 bases remained unmatched. From germline, CDR1 is MGHRA and CDR2 YSYEKL. The CDR3 is 15 residues long. Here the CDR3 reads CASSGTGSFTDTQYF. The DNA for the CDR3 is TGCGCCAGCTCGGGGACAGGGAGTTTCACAGATACGCAGTATTTT.

The chain uses TRBV29-1 and TRBJ1-4; 7 bases are shared with TRBD1. The germline CDR1 and CDR2 sequences are SQVTM and ANQGSEA. This CDR3 comprises 13 residues. V dropped 3 bases and J dropped 10; count of bases not matched to a gene: 8. Written as DNA, the CDR3 is TGCAGCGTTGACGCCGACAGGGACGGAAAACTGTTTTTT. It encodes CSVDADRDGKLFF.